Following are 9 T cell receptor beta chains from one sample sequenced in a study of T cells after yellow fever vaccination. TCRdb re-called the 5' RACE reads with MiXCR, one entry per CDR3 protein. The sample yields 170,000 or so distinct CDR3 sequences, 7% to 10% seen once. Sequenced here: CD8+ T cells sorted from PBMCs, sampled 45 days after the yellow fever booster vaccination. These TCRs come from a man aged 18 to 30 who received the YFV17D yellow fever vaccine.

This clonotype was observed a handful of times. The chain recombines TRBV11-1 with TRBJ2-5, with D perhaps matching TRBD1 (6 bases). The V end lost 3 bases, the J end lost 3 bases, and 11 bases lay between the germline ends. Per germline, CDR1 SGHAT and CDR2 FQDESV (reference sequence). CDR3 size: 14 residues. DNA of the CDR3: TGTGCCAGCAGCTTGGGGGCCCTGAAAGAGACCCAGTACTTC. Amino acid sequence: CASSLGALKETQYF.

By proportion, this clonotype is medium-sized. The chain links TRBV4-1 to TRBJ2-7, with D perhaps TRBD1 or TRBD2 (5 bases each). Germline CDR1 and CDR2: MGHRA and YSYEKL. The CDR3 runs 14 residues. V lost 0 bases, J lost 2 bases, and 8 bases lay in between. In nucleotides, the CDR3 is TGCGCCAGCAGCCAAGACAGGGAGCCCTACGAGCAGTACTTC. This translates into CASSQDREPYEQYF.

In this sample, this clonotype turned up a few times. The V call is TRBV7-2, the J call TRBJ1-2; 8 bases line up with TRBD1. This CDR3 region has 17 residues. Trimming removed 7 bases from V and 0 bases from J; junction bases left unmatched: 13. CDR1 is SGHTA, CDR2 FQGNSA, per germline. The chain's CDR3 is CASTLPRQGTPNYGYTF. CDR3 DNA: TGTGCCAGCACCCTACCTCGACAGGGGACTCCTAACTATGGCTACACCTTC.

The CDR3 bases are TGTGCCAGCAGGGGTCCGTCCTACGAGCAGTACTTC. This sequence encodes CASRGPSYEQYF. V is TRBV27 and J is TRBJ2-7, with unresolved D. CDR1 and CDR2 from the germline V gene are MNHEY and SMNVEV (reference sequence). CDR3 length equals 12 residues. V dropped 6 bases and J dropped 1 base, with 7 bases sitting between them.

The CDR3, as DNA: TGTGCCAGCAGCTTATTGAGTAAGCTGGCCGAGCAGTACTTC. Encoded protein: CASSLLSKLAEQYF. The chain is built from TRBV7-2 and TRBJ2-7; D is ambiguous. The CDR3 has 14 residues. Per the germline V gene, CDR1 is SGHTA and CDR2 is FQGNSA. Between the trimmed V and J ends, which lost 2 bases and 6 bases, there was a span of 14 bases.

In its sample, this clonotype was seen a few times. The genes are TRBV7-9 and TRBJ2-1; a possible D gene is TRBD1 (6 bases). With 0 bases removed from V and 4 bases from J, the gap between germline ends came to 10 bases. In germline, CDR1 is SEHNR, CDR2 FQNEAQ (reference sequence). CDR3 size: 15 residues. The CDR3 DNA reads TGTGCCAGCAGCTTAGCGCTCGGACAGTACAATGAGCAGTTCTTC. Amino acid sequence: CASSLALGQYNEQFF.

This clonotype was detected many times. The J gene is TRBJ2-4, the V gene TRBV12-3 or TRBV12-4; 10 bases align to TRBD2. The V segment lost 6 bases and the J segment 3 bases; nucleotides outside the gene matches: 5. CDR3 length: 15 residues. CDR3 DNA sequence: TGTGCCAGCAGCTCCACTAGCGGGGTCAAAAACATTCAGTACTTC. Its translation is CASSSTSGVKNIQYF.

This clonotype was counted ten times or more. The chain links TRBV6-5 to TRBJ2-1; 11 bases match TRBD2. CDR1 and CDR2 (germline): MNHEY, SVGAGI. The CDR3 spans 13 residues. V shed 10 bases, J shed 7 bases, and the junction held 6 bases outside the gene matches. Here the CDR3 DNA reads TGTGCCACCGGACTAGCGGGCGAAAATGAGCAGTTCTTC. Residues: CATGLAGENEQFF.

V gene TRBV7-9 combines with J gene TRBJ2-3, with D perhaps assigned TRBD1 or TRBD2 (6 bases each). Germline loops: CDR1 SEHNR, CDR2 FQNEAQ (reference sequence). The germline V and J ends were trimmed by 5 bases and 0 bases, with 18 bases remaining between them. The CDR3 contains 17 residues. The chain's CDR3 is CASSLIRGQYSTDTQYF. The CDR3 region has the DNA TGTGCCAGCAGCCTCATCCGGGGGCAATATAGCACAGATACGCAGTATTTT.